These T cell receptor beta chains were read from a single sample in a study of blood T cell repertoires in COVID-19. Libraries were prepared by immunoSEQ multiplex PCR; TCRdb keeps only in-frame clonotypes and omits some of them. This sample yields around 110,000 clones, of which 84% are seen a single time; 4% to 5.5% belongs to the top ten. Sequencing used peripheral blood. The source of these receptors is a human donor in a cohort sampled during active COVID-19. Each CDR3 is given with its conserved first and last residue. The D gene is left open where the match is weak.

V	J	D	DNA	CDR3
TRBV7-7	TRBJ2-1	-	TGTGCTAGCAGCCCCCACGAGGTGGCCTACAATGAGCAGTTCTTC	CASSPHEVAYNEQFF
TRBV7-2	TRBJ2-1	TRBD1	TGTGCCAGCAGCCCCGGACAGGGCTCCTACAATGAGCAGTTCTTC	CASSPGQGSYNEQFF
TRBV3-1/TRBV3-2	TRBJ1-1	TRBD1	TGTGCCAGCAGCCAAAAAAGACAGGGGGAGGGCACTGAAGCTTTCTTT	CASSQKRQGEGTEAFF
TRBV5-1	TRBJ2-6	TRBD2	TGCGCCAGCAGCTTAGTAGCGGGAGGGCCTACTGGGGCCAACGTCCTGACTTTC	CASSLVAGGPTGANVLTF
TRBV5-6	TRBJ2-5	TRBD2	TGTGCCAGCAGCTTCTGGGGGCGGGAGGCCCAAGAGACCCAGTACTTC	CASSFWGREAQETQYF
TRBV2	TRBJ2-2	TRBD1	TGTGCCAGCAGGGACAGGGTAACCGGGGAGCTGTTTTTT	CASRDRVTGELFF
TRBV6-1	TRBJ2-2	-	TGTGCCAGCAGTGAGGGGGGTTCGAACACCGGGGAGCTGTTTTTT	CASSEGGSNTGELFF
TRBV6-2/TRBV6-3	TRBJ2-7	TRBD2	TGTGCCAGCAGTTGGGGGAAACCGGGACTAGAAGCGTCAGAGCAGTACTTC	CASSWGKPGLEASEQYF
TRBV18	TRBJ2-7	-	TGTGCCAGCTCACCACCGACTAGTCCCCTGGAGCAGTACTTC	CASSPPTSPLEQYF
TRBV7-2	TRBJ2-5	TRBD2	TGTGCCAGCGGGTCTCGGGAGGTTGAAGAGACCCAGTACTTC	CASGSREVEETQYF
TRBV7-3	TRBJ2-2	TRBD1	TGTGCCAGCAGCCCCGGACAGGGTACCGGGGAGCTGTTTTTT	CASSPGQGTGELFF
TRBV5-6	TRBJ2-2	TRBD1	TGTGCCAGCAGCTTTAACCGGGACAGAGATATGACCGGGGAGCTGTTTTTT	CASSFNRDRDMTGELFF
TRBV30	TRBJ1-2	-	TGTGCCTACGCCGCGCCGACGGGCTATGGCTACACCTTC	CAYAAPTGYGYTF
TRBV28	TRBJ1-2	TRBD1	TGTGCCAGCAGTCCAGTCCCGGGACAGGGTAACTATGGCTACACCTTC	CASSPVPGQGNYGYTF
TRBV5-6	TRBJ2-1	-	TGTGCCAGCAGCCCGAGGACTCGAAACAATGAGCAGTTCTTC	CASSPRTRNNEQFF